This is a list of T cell receptor beta chains from one sample in a study of identical twins. Using its own MiXCR run on the 5' RACE reads, TCRdb lists one record per CDR3 protein. The repertoire holds about 530,000 distinct CDR3 sequences, roughly 15% seen once, with around 0.48% in the top ten. This sample was also put to use in a study of yellow fever vaccine responses in identical twins.

The sample comprised CD4+ T cells sorted from blood. The receptors derive from a woman under 30 in good health. CDR3s include the opening cysteine and the closing phenylalanine or tryptophan.

j_gene: TRBJ1-3; v_gene: TRBV5-1; CDR3aa: CASSRDRLSGNTIYF
j_gene: TRBJ2-3; v_gene: TRBV12-3/TRBV12-4; CDR3aa: CASTPGKQGSNTQYF
j_gene: TRBJ2-7; v_gene: TRBV20-1; CDR3aa: CSASLPPDYEQYF
j_gene: TRBJ2-1; v_gene: TRBV5-1; CDR3aa: CASSPTPTGTSGGRYNEQFF
j_gene: TRBJ1-5; v_gene: TRBV7-8; CDR3aa: CASSLGRQRQPQHF
j_gene: TRBJ2-1; v_gene: TRBV5-6; CDR3aa: CASSLNLGTSGRYNEQFF
j_gene: TRBJ1-6; v_gene: TRBV7-9; CDR3aa: CASSPKGQLNNSPLHF
j_gene: TRBJ1-1; v_gene: TRBV28; CDR3aa: CASSKPAGTPPEAFF
j_gene: TRBJ2-1; v_gene: TRBV20-1; CDR3aa: CSARVTAGGPRNEQFF
j_gene: TRBJ2-4; v_gene: TRBV5-6; CDR3aa: CASSLDGAKNIQYF
j_gene: TRBJ1-6; v_gene: TRBV5-1; CDR3aa: CASSLEGQNNSPLHF
j_gene: TRBJ1-1; v_gene: TRBV5-1; CDR3aa: CASSPSGNTEAFF
j_gene: TRBJ2-3; v_gene: TRBV7-9; CDR3aa: CASSPRSGRAGTDTQYF
j_gene: TRBJ2-3; v_gene: TRBV11-2; CDR3aa: CASSLGLALTDTQYF
j_gene: TRBJ2-1; v_gene: TRBV20-1; CDR3aa: CSARSPGTPSGEQFF
j_gene: TRBJ2-1; v_gene: TRBV7-9; CDR3aa: CASSLAGGSYGNEQFF
j_gene: TRBJ2-1; v_gene: TRBV11-2; CDR3aa: CASSLWWLAGHLGSYNEQFF
j_gene: TRBJ2-1; v_gene: TRBV27; CDR3aa: CASSSSYSSASSYNEQFF
j_gene: TRBJ2-1; v_gene: TRBV27; CDR3aa: CASSQRDLNTYNEQFF
j_gene: TRBJ2-1; v_gene: TRBV18; CDR3aa: CASSRRLAGGQYNEQFF
j_gene: TRBJ2-1; v_gene: TRBV23-1; CDR3aa: CASSQGPPGQGGNEQFF
j_gene: TRBJ1-3; v_gene: TRBV7-9; CDR3aa: CASSPPSTAGNTIYF
j_gene: TRBJ2-3; v_gene: TRBV13; CDR3aa: CASSSPGVRDTQYF
j_gene: TRBJ2-4; v_gene: TRBV2; CDR3aa: CASIPGLAGGNIQYF
j_gene: TRBJ2-1; v_gene: TRBV3-1; CDR3aa: CASSRVAGGSYNEQFF
j_gene: TRBJ2-7; v_gene: TRBV20-1; CDR3aa: CSARVGTSSYEQYF
j_gene: TRBJ1-1; v_gene: TRBV12-3/TRBV12-4; CDR3aa: CASGRFEAFF
j_gene: TRBJ1-6; v_gene: TRBV6-5; CDR3aa: CASSSEPYNSPLHF
j_gene: TRBJ2-4; v_gene: TRBV29-1; CDR3aa: CSVVGRSSGRSVLAKNIQYF